This T cell receptor beta chain appears in the sequencing data of a study of early T cells in non-severe SARS-CoV-2 infection. Tagging with unique molecular identifiers was applied to individual cDNA molecules. TCRdb re-derived calls from the 5' RACE reads in MiXCR, one entry per CDR3 protein. Among about 58,000 distinct CDR3 sequences, approximately 8% were seen once, and the ten largest hold approximately 3.1%. About this clonotype: Its antigen is not known.

V was shortened by 3 bases and J by 2 bases, with 8 bases between the two germline ends. There are 12 residues in the CDR3. Germline V lookup: CDR1 SQVTM, CDR2 ANQGSEA. General study findings and limits: Anti-spike CD8 responses were favored by VDJdb matching, which missed private and CD4 specificities.

This sequence was found in an adult who was a healthcare worker with PCR-confirmed SARS-CoV-2 infection or an uninfected control (not recorded which). Sequenced input: whole blood. The chain uses TRBV29-1 and TRBJ2-7; D call uncertain. The CDR3 DNA sequence: TGCAGCGTTGAGACGTCCACCTACGAGCAGTACTTC. It is translated as CSVETSTYEQYF.